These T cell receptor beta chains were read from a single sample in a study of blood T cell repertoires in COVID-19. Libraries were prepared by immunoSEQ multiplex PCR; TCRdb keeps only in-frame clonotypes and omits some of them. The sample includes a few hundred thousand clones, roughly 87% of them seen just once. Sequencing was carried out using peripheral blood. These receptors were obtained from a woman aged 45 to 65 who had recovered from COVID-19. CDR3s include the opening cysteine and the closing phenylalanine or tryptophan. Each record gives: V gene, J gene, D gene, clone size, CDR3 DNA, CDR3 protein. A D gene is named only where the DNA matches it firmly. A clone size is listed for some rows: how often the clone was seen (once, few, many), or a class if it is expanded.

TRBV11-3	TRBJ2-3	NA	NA	TGTGCCAGCAGCCCAGACACAGATACGCAGTATTTT	CASSPDTDTQYF
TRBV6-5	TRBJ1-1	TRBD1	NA	TGTGCCAGCTCAGGGGGTAGACTAATGAACACTGAAGCTTTCTTT	CASSGGRLMNTEAFF
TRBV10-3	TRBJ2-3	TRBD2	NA	TGTGCCATCAGCCTGACCGGGACTACCTCTAGCACAGATACGCAGTATTTT	CAISLTGTTSSTDTQYF
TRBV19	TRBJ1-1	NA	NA	TGTGCCAGTAGTATTGGGCTCACTGAAGCTTTCTTT	CASSIGLTEAFF
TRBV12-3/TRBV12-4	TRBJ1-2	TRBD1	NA	TGTGCCAGCAGTCGTAATGGGGACAGTCACACCTTC	CASSRNGDSHTF
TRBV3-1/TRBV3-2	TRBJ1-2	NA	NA	TGTGCCAGCCTAAACTGTGGTCGGGACTTCCGTGGCTACACCTTC	CASLNCGRDFRGYTF
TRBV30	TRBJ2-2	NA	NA	TGTGCCTGGAGGGCAGGTACGAACACCGGGGAGCTGTTTTTT	CAWRAGTNTGELFF
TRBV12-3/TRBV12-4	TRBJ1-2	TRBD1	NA	TGTGCCAGCAGTCCCGGGACAGCCTATGGCTACACCTTC	CASSPGTAYGYTF
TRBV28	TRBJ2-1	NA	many	TGTGCCAGCAGTTTTCCAGGGCTTCCCTACAATGAGCAGTTCTTC	CASSFPGLPYNEQFF
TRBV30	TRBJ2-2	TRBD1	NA	TGTGCCTGGAGTGTACTAAGGGGGCGGGACACCGGGGAGCTGTTTTTT	CAWSVLRGRDTGELFF
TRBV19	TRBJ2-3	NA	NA	TGTGCCAGTACCCGGAGAGGGTTCACAGATACGCAGTATTTT	CASTRRGFTDTQYF
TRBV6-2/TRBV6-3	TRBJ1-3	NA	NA	TGTGCCAGCAGTGAGGATAACCGCTCTGGAAACACCATATATTTT	CASSEDNRSGNTIYF
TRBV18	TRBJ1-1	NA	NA	TGTGCCAGCTCACCATTCGAAACAGCCGACGCTGAAGCTTTCTTT	CASSPFETADAEAFF
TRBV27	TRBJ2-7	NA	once	TGTGCCAGCGGCCGCAACGAGCAGTACTTC	CASGRNEQYF
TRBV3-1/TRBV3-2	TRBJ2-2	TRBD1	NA	TGTGCCAGCAGCCAATGGGACAGTCGCGCCGGGGAGCTGTTTTTT	CASSQWDSRAGELFF
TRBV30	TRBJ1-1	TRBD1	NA	TGTGCCTGGAGGTCCGGGACAGAGAACACTGAAGCTTTCTTT	CAWRSGTENTEAFF
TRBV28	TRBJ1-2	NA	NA	TGTGCCAGCAGTGCGGGGTATGGCTACACCTTC	CASSAGYGYTF
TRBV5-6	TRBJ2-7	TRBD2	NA	TGTGCCAGCAGCTTGAGGGGTCTCCTAGCGGGGGCCTCCTACGAGCAGTACTTC	CASSLRGLLAGASYEQYF
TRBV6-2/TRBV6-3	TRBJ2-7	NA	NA	TGTGCCAGCAGTTACCCGACAAACTCCTACGAGCAGTACTTC	CASSYPTNSYEQYF
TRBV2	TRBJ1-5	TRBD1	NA	TGTGCCAGCAGCGGGACAGGGAGTCAGCCCCAGCATTTT	CASSGTGSQPQHF
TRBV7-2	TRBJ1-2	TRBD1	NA	TGTGCCAGCAGCTACAGGACAGGGGCTGGGGGTGGCTACACCTTC	CASSYRTGAGGGYTF
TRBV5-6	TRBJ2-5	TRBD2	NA	TGTGCCAGCAGCAATAGCGGGGGGGCGGCGGAGACCCAGTACTTC	CASSNSGGAAETQYF
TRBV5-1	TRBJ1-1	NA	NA	TGCGCCAGCAGCCTCCCGGACACTGAAGCTTTCTTT	CASSLPDTEAFF
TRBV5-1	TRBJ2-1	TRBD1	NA	TGCGCCAGCAGCTTGGGGATGGGACAGGGGGCAAGTGAGCAGTTCTTC	CASSLGMGQGASEQFF
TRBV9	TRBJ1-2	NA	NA	TGTGCCAGCAGCGTAGACAGCTTGGATGGCTACACCTTC	CASSVDSLDGYTF
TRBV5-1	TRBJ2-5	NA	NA	TGCGCCAGCAGCTTGTACGTTCCGTGGGGGCCCCAAGAGACCCAGTACTTC	CASSLYVPWGPQETQYF